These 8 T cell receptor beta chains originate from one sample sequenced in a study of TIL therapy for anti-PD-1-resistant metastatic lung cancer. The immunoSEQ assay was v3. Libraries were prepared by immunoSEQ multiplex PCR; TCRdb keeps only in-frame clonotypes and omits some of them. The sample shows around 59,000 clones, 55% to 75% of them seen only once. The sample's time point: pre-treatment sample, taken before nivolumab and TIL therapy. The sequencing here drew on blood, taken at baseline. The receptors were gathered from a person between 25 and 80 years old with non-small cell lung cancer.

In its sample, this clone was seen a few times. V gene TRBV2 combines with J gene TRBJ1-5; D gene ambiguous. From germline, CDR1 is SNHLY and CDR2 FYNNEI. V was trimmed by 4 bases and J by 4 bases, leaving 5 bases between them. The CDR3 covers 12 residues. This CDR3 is CASSGPNQPQHF. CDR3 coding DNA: TGTGCCAGCAGTGGACCTAATCAGCCCCAGCATTTT.

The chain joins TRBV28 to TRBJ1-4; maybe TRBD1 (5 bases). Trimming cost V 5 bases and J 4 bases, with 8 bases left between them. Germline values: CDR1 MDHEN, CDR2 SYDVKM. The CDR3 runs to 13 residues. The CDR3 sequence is CASSRGGNEKLFF. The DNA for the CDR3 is TGTGCCAGCAGTCGCGGGGGTAATGAAAAACTGTTTTTT.

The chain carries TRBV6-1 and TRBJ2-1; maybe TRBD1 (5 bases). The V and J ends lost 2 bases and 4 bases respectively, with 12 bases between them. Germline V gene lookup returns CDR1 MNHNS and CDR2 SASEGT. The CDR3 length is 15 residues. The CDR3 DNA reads TGTGCCAGCAGTGAATGGGGCCAAGTTTACAATGAGCAGTTCTTC. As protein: CASSEWGQVYNEQFF.

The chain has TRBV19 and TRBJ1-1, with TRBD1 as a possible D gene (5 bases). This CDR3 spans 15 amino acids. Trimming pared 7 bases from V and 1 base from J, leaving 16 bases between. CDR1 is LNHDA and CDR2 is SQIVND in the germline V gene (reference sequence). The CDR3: CASMISGTRNTEAFF. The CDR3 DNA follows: TGTGCCAGTATGATTTCCGGGACGAGGAACACTGAAGCTTTCTTT.

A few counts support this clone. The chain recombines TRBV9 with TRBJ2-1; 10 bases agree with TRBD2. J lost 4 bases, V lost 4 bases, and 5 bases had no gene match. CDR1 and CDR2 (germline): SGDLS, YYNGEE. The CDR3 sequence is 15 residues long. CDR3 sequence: CASSHGLAEYNEQFF. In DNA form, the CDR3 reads TGTGCCAGCAGCCATGGACTAGCGGAATACAATGAGCAGTTCTTC.

As DNA, the CDR3 is TGTGCCAGCAGCCGTAGCGGGGGGAACACCGGGGAGCTGTTTTTT. It specifies CASSRSGGNTGELFF. This chain uses TRBV4-2 with TRBJ2-2; 9 nucleotides agree with TRBD2. The CDR3 is 15 amino acids. Germline CDR1 and CDR2: LGHNA and YNFKEQ. Losses at the gene ends were 4 bases for V and 1 base for J; bases not matched to a gene: 1.

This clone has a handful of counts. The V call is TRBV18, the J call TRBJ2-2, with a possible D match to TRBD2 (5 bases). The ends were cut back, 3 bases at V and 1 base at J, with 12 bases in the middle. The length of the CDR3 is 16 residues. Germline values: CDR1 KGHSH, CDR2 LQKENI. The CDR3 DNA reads TGTGCCAGCTCACCTCTCTCCGGAGGGAACACCGGGGAGCTGTTTTTT. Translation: CASSPLSGGNTGELFF.

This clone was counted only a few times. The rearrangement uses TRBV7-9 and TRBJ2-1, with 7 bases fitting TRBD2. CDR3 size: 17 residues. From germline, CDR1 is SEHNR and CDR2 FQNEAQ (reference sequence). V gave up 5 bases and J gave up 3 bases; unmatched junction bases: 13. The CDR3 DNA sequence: TGTGCCAGCAGCGCACCGTTGAGGCTAGCGGTCTACAATGAGCAGTTCTTC. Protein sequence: CASSAPLRLAVYNEQFF.